Included here is one T cell receptor beta chain sequence, with context. This record belongs to a study of blood T cell repertoires in COVID-19. Study context: The study drew acute and convalescent COVID-19 samples from the United States, Italy and Spain.

Original handling: Estimates of nucleated cell counts were drawn from the amplification of reference gene primers. Produced via immunoSEQ multiplex PCR; TCRdb's table is partial and in-frame only. V and J calls and clone size follow that table, whereas D and trimming were derived from the DNA. The sample includes over 200,000 clones, approximately 85% seen only once; the top ten take approximately 2%. V was trimmed by 3 bases and J by 1 base, leaving 10 bases between them. The CDR3 consists of 15 residues. The germline V gene has CDR1 MDHEN and CDR2 SYDVKM. Everyone who took part was roughly 18 to 95 years old, and they came from 24 US areas.

The sample consisted of PBMCs or T cells enriched from blood (not recorded which). The rearrangement joins TRBV28 to TRBJ1-5; D might be TRBD1 (5 bases). The TCR was taken from a woman in her forties or fifties who had recovered from COVID-19. This CDR3 reads CASSLAGISNQPQHF. The CDR3 DNA sequence: TGTGCCAGCAGTTTGGCAGGGATAAGCAATCAGCCCCAGCATTTT.